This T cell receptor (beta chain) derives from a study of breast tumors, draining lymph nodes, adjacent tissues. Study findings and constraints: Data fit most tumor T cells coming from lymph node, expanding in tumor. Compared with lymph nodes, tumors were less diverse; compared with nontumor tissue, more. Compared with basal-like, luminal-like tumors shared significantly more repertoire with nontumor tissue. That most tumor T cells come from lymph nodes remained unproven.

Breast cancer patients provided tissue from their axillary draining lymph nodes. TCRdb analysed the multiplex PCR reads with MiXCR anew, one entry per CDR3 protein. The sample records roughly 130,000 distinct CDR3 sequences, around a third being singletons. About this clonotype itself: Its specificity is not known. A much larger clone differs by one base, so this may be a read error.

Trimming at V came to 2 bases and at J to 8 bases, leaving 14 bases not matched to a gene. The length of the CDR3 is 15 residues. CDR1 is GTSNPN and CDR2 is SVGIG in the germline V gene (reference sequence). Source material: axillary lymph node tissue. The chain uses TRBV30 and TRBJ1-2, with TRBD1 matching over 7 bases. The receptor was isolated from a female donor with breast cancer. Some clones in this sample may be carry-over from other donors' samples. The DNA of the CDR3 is TGTGCCTGGAGTAGGGACCCGACGACAGGGCACGGCTACACCTTC. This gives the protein CAWSRDPTTGHGYTF.